This T cell receptor beta chain emerged from a study of healthy donors' naive CD4 and CD8 T cells. Across the study: Three donor age groups were sampled: 20-25, 40-50 and 60-70 years; half female. Study outcomes and limitations: Positive CDR3 charge linked to CD4+ cells, negative to CD8+ cells.

TCR libraries were built from about 500 ng of total RNA by linear amplification. MiXCR, run by TCRdb on the reads, gives a single entry per CDR3 protein. The data show 200,000 or so distinct CDR3 sequences, around 74% seen once. To note about this clonotype: Its antigen remains unidentified.

The J segment lost 1 base and the V segment lost 1 base, leaving 4 bases of the junction unmatched. The V gene's germline CDR1 is SQVTM and CDR2 ANQGSEA. The CDR3 totals 16 residues. Input material: naive CD4+ and CD8+ T cells sorted from blood, pooled from several donors. The clonotype comes from a pool of human donors in good health; the sample pools cells from several healthy donors. The chain has TRBV29-1 and TRBJ2-7, with 13 bases identical to TRBD2. The CDR3, as DNA: TGCAGCGTTGAAGGGAGACTAGCGGGAGGATCCTACGAGCAGTACTTC. Translation gives CSVEGRLAGGSYEQYF.